What follows are 8 T cell receptor beta chains derived from one specimen sequenced in a study of blood T cell repertoires in COVID-19. TCRdb's table, derived via immunoSEQ multiplex PCR, lists solely in-frame clones and lacks some. The sample holds some 120,000 clones, around three quarters seen once. Sequencing was carried out using peripheral blood. These receptor sequences come from a human donor in a cohort sampled during active COVID-19.

The V gene is TRBV11-3, the J gene TRBJ1-1; 9 bases map to TRBD1. CDR1 is SGHNT and CDR2 is YENEEA in the germline V gene. The CDR3 sequence is 13 residues long. V gave up 6 bases and J gave up 1 base; unmatched junction bases: 0. CDR3: CASRGQGNTEAFF. Written as DNA, the CDR3 is TGTGCCAGCAGGGGACAGGGGAACACTGAAGCTTTCTTT.

This chain connects TRBV14 to TRBJ2-7, with TRBD1 matching 9 bases. This CDR3 has 14 amino acids. Trimming took 2 bases from V and 5 from J; bases not matched to a gene: 4. Germline assignment: CDR1 SGHDN and CDR2 FVKESK. CDR3 protein: CASSQRDRVHEQYF. The DNA for the CDR3 is TGTGCCAGCAGCCAACGGGACAGGGTGCACGAGCAGTACTTC.

The gene calls are TRBV27 and TRBJ2-5; 7 bases map to TRBD2. Trimming cost V 3 bases and J 1 base; bases outside gene matches: 2. CDR1 is MNHEY and CDR2 is SMNVEV in the germline V gene (reference sequence). This CDR3 comprises 14 residues. The CDR3 bases are TGTGCCAGCAGTTTGGCGGGGGTCCAAGAGACCCAGTACTTC. Translated, it gives CASSLAGVQETQYF.

The CDR3: CASSQDRVGRTIEAFF. DNA for the CDR3: TGTGCCAGCAGCCAAGATAGGGTGGGCAGGACTATCGAAGCTTTCTTT. The gene calls are TRBV4-2 and TRBJ1-1, with no clear D. The germline V and J ends were trimmed by 0 bases and 8 bases, with 19 bases remaining between them. Germline-derived CDR1 and CDR2 are LGHNA and YNFKEQ. The CDR3 is made up of 16 amino acids.

As DNA, the CDR3 is TGTGCCAGCAGCCGCTCGGGGGTACGGGGGACAGGAGACTCTGGGGCCAACGTCCTGACTTTC. Protein sequence: CASSRSGVRGTGDSGANVLTF. The chain combines TRBV3-1 (or the pseudogene TRBV3-2) with TRBJ2-6; 8 bases agree with TRBD1. V shed 4 bases and J 0 bases; nucleotides not matched to a gene: 17. The CDR3 has 21 residues. CDR1 and CDR2 (germline): LGHDT, YNNKEL (reference sequence).

This clone was observed a few times. This sequence joins TRBV9 and TRBJ1-1; possible D gene TRBD1, 5 bases. V shed 4 bases and J shed 5 bases, with 15 bases lying between them. The CDR3 spans 14 residues. Germline CDR1 reads SGDLS; CDR2 reads YYNGEE. Written as DNA, the CDR3 is TGTGCCAGCAGCCCGCAAGTCCAGGGTACTGAAGCTTTCTTT. Its protein product is CASSPQVQGTEAFF. The variable domain in full, completed from reference TRBV9 and TRBJ1-1, reads DSGVTQTPKHLITATGQRVTLRCSPRSGDLSVYWYQQSLDQGLQFLIQYYNGEERAKGNILERFSAQQFPDLHSELNLSSLELGDSALYFCASSPQVQGTEAFFGQGTRLTVV.

The V gene is TRBV19, the J gene TRBJ1-5; tentative D call: TRBD1 (5 bases). The CDR3 is made up of 14 amino acids. Trimming pared 4 bases from V and 6 bases from J, leaving 13 bases between. CDR1 LNHDA and CDR2 SQIVND come from the germline V gene (reference sequence). CDR3 region: CASSRAGWGQPQHF. The CDR3 DNA sequence: TGTGCCAGTAGTAGGGCAGGGTGGGGTCAGCCCCAGCATTTT.

The chain joins TRBV7-6 to TRBJ1-5; perhaps TRBD1 as D (5 bases). V lost 0 bases and J lost 8, with 14 bases in between. This CDR3 is 15 amino acids long. Germline V gives CDR1 SGHVS, CDR2 FNYEAQ. CDR3 sequence (DNA): TGTGCCAGCAGCTTAGCGGGGCAGGACCCGGAGCCCCAGCATTTT. Protein sequence: CASSLAGQDPEPQHF. Filled out from reference TRBV7-6 and TRBJ1-5, the complete variable domain reads GAGVSQSPRYKVTKRGQDVALRCDPISGHVSLYWYRQALGQGPEFLTYFNYEAQQDKSGLPNDRFSAERPEGSISTLTIQRTEQRDSAMYRCASSLAGQDPEPQHFGDGTRLSIL.